The rows below give T cell receptor beta chains drawn from one sample of a study of blood T cell repertoires in COVID-19. Profiling relied on immunoSEQ multiplex PCR, and the TCRdb table lists in-frame clones only, not all of them. Of 180,000 or so clones listed, 70% to 90% were seen once; the top ten hold approximately 5%. Sequenced: peripheral blood. Every receptor here comes from a woman of 80 years or more with acute or convalescent COVID-19. Each CDR3 is given with its conserved first and last residue. D genes are given only for firm matches. Not all rows give a size; the values are once, few, many and, for expanded clones, a class.

V gene: TRBV9; J gene: TRBJ2-1; D gene: TRBD2; clone size: .; CDR3 DNA: TGTGCCAGCAGCGTAGTGGAGCGGGATTACAATGAGCAGTTCTTC; CDR3 protein: CASSVVERDYNEQFF
V gene: TRBV28; J gene: TRBJ1-5; D gene: .; clone size: .; CDR3 DNA: TGTGCCAGCAGTTTAGGATACGGGATCAATCAGCCCCAGCATTTT; CDR3 protein: CASSLGYGINQPQHF
V gene: TRBV11-2; J gene: TRBJ1-1; D gene: TRBD1; clone size: .; CDR3 DNA: TGTGCCAGCAGCTTTTCGGACAGGGAGTTCCCAGCTTTCTTT; CDR3 protein: CASSFSDREFPAFF
V gene: TRBV19; J gene: TRBJ2-7; D gene: TRBD2; clone size: .; CDR3 DNA: TGTGCCAGTAGTACCGGGACTAGCGGGAGGGCGAGGGAGCAGTACTTC; CDR3 protein: CASSTGTSGRAREQYF
V gene: TRBV27; J gene: TRBJ1-1; D gene: TRBD1; clone size: .; CDR3 DNA: TGTGCCAGCACCTCGACAGGGTTTGAAGCTTTCTTT; CDR3 protein: CASTSTGFEAFF
V gene: TRBV6-5; J gene: TRBJ1-4; D gene: TRBD1; clone size: .; CDR3 DNA: TGTGCCAGCAGTTTCCAGGGGGCATCGGATGAAAAACTGTTTTTT; CDR3 protein: CASSFQGASDEKLFF
V gene: TRBV10-3; J gene: TRBJ1-2; D gene: .; clone size: .; CDR3 DNA: TGTGCCATCAGTGTCAGGGAGGGATACTATGGCTACACCTTC; CDR3 protein: CAISVREGYYGYTF
V gene: TRBV5-1; J gene: TRBJ1-1; D gene: TRBD1; clone size: once; CDR3 DNA: TGCGCCAGCAGCTCTTCAAACAGGGGTACTGAAGCTTTCTTT; CDR3 protein: CASSSSNRGTEAFF
V gene: TRBV9; J gene: TRBJ1-2; D gene: TRBD1; clone size: .; CDR3 DNA: TGTGCCAGCAGGGAGACAGGGGGCGAAGGTAGTGGCTACACCTTC; CDR3 protein: CASRETGGEGSGYTF
V gene: TRBV30; J gene: TRBJ2-2; D gene: TRBD1; clone size: .; CDR3 DNA: TGTGCCTGGACTGGACAGGGTACCGGGGAGCTGTTTTTT; CDR3 protein: CAWTGQGTGELFF
V gene: TRBV27; J gene: TRBJ2-7; D gene: .; clone size: .; CDR3 DNA: TGTGCCAGCAGCAGAACACAGCCCTACGAGCAGTACTTC; CDR3 protein: CASSRTQPYEQYF
V gene: TRBV18; J gene: TRBJ2-4; D gene: .; clone size: .; CDR3 DNA: TGTGCCAGCTCACCCACCTCCGAGCCGGACATTCAGTACTTC; CDR3 protein: CASSPTSEPDIQYF
V gene: TRBV18; J gene: TRBJ2-7; D gene: .; clone size: .; CDR3 DNA: TGTGCCAGCTCACCGCGTACAGTTGGCGACGAGCAGTACTTC; CDR3 protein: CASSPRTVGDEQYF
V gene: TRBV6-1; J gene: TRBJ1-1; D gene: .; clone size: .; CDR3 DNA: TGTGCCAGCAGTTCCCGGGGACAAATGAACACTGAAGCTTTCTTT; CDR3 protein: CASSSRGQMNTEAFF
V gene: TRBV10-3; J gene: TRBJ1-5; D gene: TRBD1; clone size: .; CDR3 DNA: TGTGCCATCAGTGGGGACAGAATCAATCAGCCCCAGCATTTT; CDR3 protein: CAISGDRINQPQHF
V gene: TRBV7-2; J gene: TRBJ1-1; D gene: .; clone size: once; CDR3 DNA: TGTGCCAGCAGCTTAGGACCCCGGGGGAACACTGAAGCTTTCTTT; CDR3 protein: CASSLGPRGNTEAFF
V gene: TRBV18; J gene: TRBJ2-4; D gene: .; clone size: .; CDR3 DNA: TGTGCCAGCTCACCACCCGGGTTTCCAAACATTCAGTACTTC; CDR3 protein: CASSPPGFPNIQYF
V gene: TRBV27; J gene: TRBJ2-7; D gene: .; clone size: .; CDR3 DNA: TGTGCCAGCCGACCTGCTGTGACTAACATCTACGAGCAGTACTTC; CDR3 protein: CASRPAVTNIYEQYF
V gene: TRBV2; J gene: TRBJ2-1; D gene: TRBD2; clone size: .; CDR3 DNA: TGTGCCAGCAGGAGGGGACTAGCGGGTGGAATACCCTGGGTCTTC; CDR3 protein: CASRRGLAGGIPWVF
V gene: TRBV9; J gene: TRBJ2-4; D gene: .; clone size: .; CDR3 DNA: TGTGCCAGCAGCGTAGTGGGGGCCTCGGACATTCAGTACTTC; CDR3 protein: CASSVVGASDIQYF
V gene: TRBV24-1; J gene: TRBJ2-5; D gene: .; clone size: .; CDR3 DNA: TGTGCCACCAGTCCAGGGGGGCAAGAGACCCAGTACTTC; CDR3 protein: CATSPGGQETQYF
V gene: TRBV28; J gene: TRBJ2-2; D gene: .; clone size: .; CDR3 DNA: TGTGCCAGCGGGAGATTGGACACCGGGGAGCTGTTTTTT; CDR3 protein: CASGRLDTGELFF
V gene: TRBV7-9; J gene: TRBJ1-5; D gene: TRBD1; clone size: .; CDR3 DNA: TGTGCCAGCAGCCCTGGGACAGGGTTCAATCAGCCCCAGCATTTT; CDR3 protein: CASSPGTGFNQPQHF
V gene: TRBV7-2; J gene: TRBJ1-1; D gene: .; clone size: .; CDR3 DNA: TGTGCCAGCAGCTTAGCAAGGGCTAGCTCAGTTTTT; CDR3 protein: CASSLARASSVF